The clone carrying this T cell receptor (beta chain) came up many times. The sample's time point: newly diagnosed GD, antithyroid drugs for less than 3 months. The TCR library was made from RNA that had been extracted from PBMCs in TRIzol. The data were obtained in a study of regulatory T cells in long-lasting Graves disease. Arm-PCR with iRepertoire HTBI primers amplified the CDR3 regions for these TCR beta libraries. Each CDR3 protein is one row after TCRdb ran MiXCR on the multiplex PCR reads. This table holds 400,000 to 500,000 distinct CDR3 sequences, about 15% found once. The CDR3 spans 16 residues. Germline trimming cut 5 bases from V and 8 bases from J; bases unmatched to any gene: 13. In germline, CDR1 is DFQATT, CDR2 SNEGSKA (reference sequence). The same sample was also studied in work on T cells in Graves' hyperthyroidism and ophthalmopathy. That source reports: The model forecast ophthalmopathy, anticipating it by a median roughly 6 months before onset.

The source of this sequence is a woman aged 25 to 39 with Graves disease. The sample was peripheral blood mononuclear cells (PBMCs), taken at new diagnosis, from a patient treated with antithyroid drugs. The chain couples TRBV20-1 to TRBJ2-1; 12 bases fit TRBD2. This chain's CDR3 is CSAEPKTSGGWDEQFF. For the CDR3, the DNA is TGCAGTGCTGAGCCCAAGACTAGCGGGGGTTGGGATGAGCAGTTCTTC.